This is a list of T cell receptor beta chains from one sample in a study of CD8 T cells in ankylosing spondylitis. TCRdb used MiXCR to reprocess the 5' RACE reads, holding one entry per CDR3 protein. The sample has more than 250,000 distinct CDR3 sequences, about 9.9% seen once. The sample taken for sequencing was blood, either unsorted or a sorted T cell fraction (not recorded which). These receptor sequences come from a female donor with ankylosing spondylitis or in good health (not recorded which). Each CDR3 is given with its conserved first and last residue. The order of the fields is V gene, J gene, clone size, D gene, CDR3 protein, CDR3 DNA. The D gene is left open where the match is weak. Size is omitted from some rows. Given values are once, few, many or a class for expanded clones.

TRBV12-3/TRBV12-4,TRBJ2-1,-,TRBD2,CASSVVPLAGDNEQFF,TGTGCCAGCTCCGTGGTCCCCCTAGCGGGAGACAATGAGCAGTTCTTC
TRBV29-1,TRBJ2-7,many,-,CSVETALNEQYF,TGCAGCGTTGAGACCGCACTTAACGAGCAGTACTTC
TRBV28,TRBJ2-5,few,TRBD1,CASSSRQGRGPETQYF,TGTGCCAGCAGCTCACGGCAGGGTAGGGGGCCGGAGACCCAGTACTTC
TRBV14,TRBJ2-3,-,TRBD1,CASSQGRTGSTDTQYF,TGTGCCAGCAGCCAAGGTCGGACAGGGAGCACAGATACGCAGTATTTT
TRBV7-9,TRBJ1-4,many,TRBD1,CASSRGTGSEKLFF,TGTGCCAGCAGCCGCGGGACAGGGAGTGAAAAACTGTTTTTT
TRBV3-1,TRBJ2-7,-,-,CASSFGTSESSYEQYF,TGTGCCAGCAGCTTCGGGACTTCTGAGAGCTCCTACGAGCAGTACTTC
TRBV5-1,TRBJ1-5,-,TRBD1,CASSLDGQGLQPQHF,TGCGCCAGCAGCTTGGATGGACAGGGTCTTCAGCCCCAGCATTTT
TRBV7-9,TRBJ1-5,many,-,CASSPVRDQPQHF,TGTGCCAGCAGCCCAGTAAGAGATCAGCCCCAGCATTTT
TRBV10-3,TRBJ1-2,many,TRBD1,CAISTGANYGYTF,TGTGCCATCAGTACAGGGGCTAACTATGGCTACACCTTC
TRBV2,TRBJ1-2,few,TRBD1,CASSVLGQGFGGYTF,TGTGCCAGCAGTGTTCTCGGACAGGGGTTTGGCGGCTACACCTTC
TRBV5-1,TRBJ2-1,many,TRBD2,CASTVAGVEDNEQFF,TGCGCCAGCACCGTAGCGGGAGTGGAGGACAATGAGCAGTTCTTC
TRBV7-2,TRBJ1-5,few,-,CASSLIGSNQPQHF,TGTGCCAGCAGCTTAATAGGTAGCAATCAGCCCCAGCATTTT
TRBV12-3/TRBV12-4,TRBJ2-2,few,-,CASNSGDTGELFF,TGTGCCAGCAACTCGGGAGACACCGGGGAGCTGTTTTTT
TRBV27,TRBJ1-4,-,-,CASSPIRVQNEKLFF,TGTGCCAGCAGTCCCATTCGGGTCCAGAATGAAAAACTGTTTTTT
TRBV14,TRBJ1-1,-,-,CASSPQGQFPEAFF,TGTGCCAGCAGCCCACAGGGTCAGTTCCCTGAAGCTTTCTTT
TRBV7-2,TRBJ2-1,-,TRBD2,CASSWGLAESSYNEQFF,TGTGCCAGCAGCTGGGGACTAGCGGAGAGCTCCTACAATGAGCAGTTCTTC
TRBV20-1,TRBJ1-1,many,-,CSERRVGEAFF,TGCAGTGAAAGGAGGGTGGGTGAAGCTTTCTTT
TRBV20-1,TRBJ2-7,many,TRBD2,CSARGSGIAPAYEQYF,TGCAGTGCTAGGGGTAGCGGGATCGCCCCCGCCTACGAGCAGTACTTC
TRBV10-2,TRBJ1-2,many,-,CASSERGYGYTF,TGCGCCAGCAGTGAAAGAGGCTATGGCTACACCTTC
TRBV12-3/TRBV12-4,TRBJ2-2,-,-,CASSLASGHGAGELFF,TGTGCCAGCAGTTTAGCGTCGGGGCACGGGGCCGGGGAGCTGTTTTTT
TRBV20-1,TRBJ2-5,many,-,CSNTGDSGETQYF,TGCAGCAATACCGGAGACAGCGGAGAGACCCAGTACTTC
TRBV28,TRBJ1-6,many,TRBD1,CATGQEVGPLHF,TGTGCCACTGGACAGGAGGTCGGGCCCCTCCACTTT
TRBV10-2,TRBJ2-1,many,TRBD2,CASSESGRGFDEQFF,TGCGCCAGCAGTGAGTCCGGGAGGGGCTTCGATGAGCAGTTCTTC
TRBV19,TRBJ1-5,few,-,CASSNSLRGISNQPQHF,TGTGCCAGTAGTAATTCCCTACGGGGAATCAGCAATCAGCCCCAGCATTTT
TRBV10-3,TRBJ2-2,many,TRBD2,CAHRAAGGPTGELFF,TGTGCCCATAGGGCAGCGGGAGGCCCAACCGGGGAGCTGTTTTTT
TRBV6-5,TRBJ2-2,many,TRBD2,CASSWASGRANTGELFF,TGTGCCAGCAGTTGGGCTAGCGGGAGGGCCAACACCGGGGAGCTGTTTTTT
TRBV7-2,TRBJ2-1,many,TRBD2,CASSLVELAGGYNEQFF,TGTGCCAGCAGCTTAGTCGAACTAGCGGGAGGATACAATGAGCAGTTCTTC
TRBV5-1,TRBJ1-3,many,TRBD1,CASSRDRASGNTIYF,TGCGCCAGCAGCCGTGACAGGGCCTCTGGAAACACCATATATTTT
TRBV12-5,TRBJ1-1,many,TRBD1,CASGLIQGAEAFF,TGTGCTAGTGGTTTGATCCAGGGGGCTGAAGCTTTCTTT
TRBV18,TRBJ1-1,-,-,CASSPLVVAEAFF,TGTGCCAGCTCACCTCTGGTGGTTGCTGAAGCTTTCTTT
TRBV3-1,TRBJ2-1,many,-,CASSTTRDPYNEQFF,TGTGCCAGCAGCACGACTAGAGACCCCTACAATGAGCAGTTCTTC
TRBV5-5,TRBJ2-2,-,-,CASSAAKGQGGELFF,TGTGCCAGCAGCGCCGCGAAGGGCCAGGGCGGGGAGCTGTTTTTT
TRBV5-5,TRBJ2-1,few,-,CASSQARGGYNEQFF,TGTGCCAGCAGCCAGGCAAGGGGGGGGTACAATGAGCAGTTCTTC
TRBV5-1,TRBJ2-6,once,TRBD1,CATSLGQVLTTSGANVLTF,TGCGCCACCAGCTTAGGACAGGTCCTAACCACCTCTGGGGCCAACGTCCTGACTTTC
TRBV4-3,TRBJ2-1,-,-,CASSQDRNKGYNEQFF,TGCGCCAGCAGCCAAGATCGAAACAAAGGGTACAATGAGCAGTTCTTC
TRBV11-2,TRBJ2-7,-,-,CASSLARFEQYF,TGTGCCAGCAGCTTAGCCCGTTTTGAGCAGTACTTC
TRBV6-2/TRBV6-3,TRBJ2-2,few,-,CASTEVPGELFF,TGTGCCAGCACGGAGGTACCCGGGGAGCTGTTTTTT
TRBV20-1,TRBJ1-4,-,-,CSAPYRGGVGEKLFF,TGCAGTGCCCCTTACCGTGGCGGGGTAGGAGAAAAACTGTTTTTT
TRBV24-1,TRBJ2-1,many,-,CATSDFRGAHNEQFF,TGTGCCACCAGTGATTTTCGCGGGGCCCACAATGAGCAGTTCTTC
TRBV10-3,TRBJ2-3,many,-,CAIRVTDTQYF,TGTGCCATCCGAGTTACAGATACGCAGTATTTT
TRBV12-3/TRBV12-4,TRBJ1-2,-,TRBD1,CASSLGDRAHYTF,TGTGCCAGCAGTTTAGGGGACAGGGCACACTACACCTTC
TRBV20-1,TRBJ2-5,many,TRBD2,CSAREGLAGAQETQYF,TGCAGTGCTAGAGAAGGGTTAGCGGGAGCCCAAGAGACCCAGTACTTC
TRBV14,TRBJ2-2,once,-,CASSRRAAGELFF,TGTGCCAGCAGCCGTCGCGCCGCCGGGGAGCTGTTTTTT
TRBV12-3/TRBV12-4,TRBJ2-1,many,-,CASSLGGIGTYNEQFF,TGTGCCAGCAGTTTGGGTGGAATTGGGACCTACAATGAGCAGTTCTTC
TRBV29-1,TRBJ2-5,many,-,CSVAGGGQETQYF,TGCAGCGTTGCCGGGGGAGGTCAAGAGACCCAGTACTTC